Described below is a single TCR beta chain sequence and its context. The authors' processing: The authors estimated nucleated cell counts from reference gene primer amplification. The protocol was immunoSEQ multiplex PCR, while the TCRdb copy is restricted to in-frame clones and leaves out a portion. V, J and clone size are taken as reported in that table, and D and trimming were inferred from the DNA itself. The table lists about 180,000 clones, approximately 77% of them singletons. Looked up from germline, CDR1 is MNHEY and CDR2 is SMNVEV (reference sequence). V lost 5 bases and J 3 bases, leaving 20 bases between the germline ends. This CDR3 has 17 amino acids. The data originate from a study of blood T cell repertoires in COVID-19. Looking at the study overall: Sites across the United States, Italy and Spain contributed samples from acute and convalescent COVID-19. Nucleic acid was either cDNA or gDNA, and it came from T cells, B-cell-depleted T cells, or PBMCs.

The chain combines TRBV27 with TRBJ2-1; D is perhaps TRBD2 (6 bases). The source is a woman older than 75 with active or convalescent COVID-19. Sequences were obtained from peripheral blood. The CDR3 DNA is TGTGCCAGCAGTCGGCTCCCCGGGACTCGTCACTACAATGAGCAGTTCTTC. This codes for CASSRLPGTRHYNEQFF.